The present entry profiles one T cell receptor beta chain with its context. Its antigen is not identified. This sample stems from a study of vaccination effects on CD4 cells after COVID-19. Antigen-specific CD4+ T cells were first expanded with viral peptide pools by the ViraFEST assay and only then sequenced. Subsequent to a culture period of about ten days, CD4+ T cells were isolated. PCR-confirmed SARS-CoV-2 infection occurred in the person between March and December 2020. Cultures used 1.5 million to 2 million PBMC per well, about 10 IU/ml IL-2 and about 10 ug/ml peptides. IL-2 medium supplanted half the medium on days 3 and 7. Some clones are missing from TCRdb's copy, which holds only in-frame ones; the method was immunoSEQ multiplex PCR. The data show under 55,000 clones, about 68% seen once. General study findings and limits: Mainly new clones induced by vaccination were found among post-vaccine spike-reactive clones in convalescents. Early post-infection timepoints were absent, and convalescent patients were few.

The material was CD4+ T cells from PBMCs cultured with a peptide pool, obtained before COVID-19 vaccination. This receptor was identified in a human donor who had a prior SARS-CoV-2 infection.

The CDR3 protein is CATRGSGSDTDTQYF. CDR3 in DNA: TGTGCCACCAGGGGTAGCGGGAGTGACACAGATACGCAGTATTTT. The V call is TRBV10-3, the J call TRBJ2-3; 9 bases are a match to TRBD2. This CDR3 comprises 15 residues. Germline V CDR1 and CDR2: ENHRY, SYGVKD. V dropped 10 bases and J dropped 2; count of bases not matched to a gene: 10.